Shown below are 22 T cell receptor beta chains from a single sample sequenced in a study of a mutant IDH1 vaccine in newly diagnosed glioma. TCRdb's table, derived via immunoSEQ multiplex PCR, lists solely in-frame clones and lacks some. The table lists about 16,000 clones, roughly nine tenths of them singletons. The time point: baseline, week 1 (first vaccination visit). Described treatment: pre-vaccination baseline after standard-of-care therapy. Here the sequenced sample was PBMCs, taken from a glioma patient treated with radiotherapy, temozolomide or both. The receptors come from a woman aged 40 to 49 with glioma. Some clones in this sample may be carry-over from other donors' samples.

V gene TRBV5-1 combines with J gene TRBJ1-1; 7 nucleotides line up with TRBD1. After removal of 2 bases from V and 0 bases from J, the junction contained 10 bases not matched to a gene. This CDR3 contains 17 residues. The V gene's germline CDR1 is SGHRS and CDR2 YFSETQ. The CDR3 here is CASSFSQRTGVNTEAFF. CDR3 coding DNA: TGCGCCAGCAGCTTTTCCCAACGTACAGGGGTGAACACTGAAGCTTTCTTT.

This rearrangement joins TRBV5-1 to TRBJ2-4; D gene uncertain. The V end was cut by 5 bases, the J end by 0 bases, with 9 bases between. From germline, CDR1 is SGHRS and CDR2 YFSETQ. The CDR3 has 14 amino acids. CDR3 sequence: CASRAALAKNIQYF. CDR3 sequence (DNA): TGCGCCAGCAGGGCAGCACTAGCCAAAAACATTCAGTACTTC.

This chain links TRBV18 with TRBJ1-5, with a tentative D call TRBD1 (5 bases). CDR3 length: 15 amino acids. Germline V gives CDR1 KGHSH, CDR2 LQKENI. V lost 6 bases and J 0 bases, leaving 12 bases between the germline ends. The chain's CDR3 is CASSRSGSSNQPQHF. The DNA for the CDR3 is TGTGCCAGCTCCCGTTCAGGGAGTAGCAATCAGCCCCAGCATTTT.

V gene TRBV7-2 combines with J gene TRBJ1-2; D remains ambiguous. V was trimmed by 2 bases and J by 4 bases, leaving 17 bases between them. The CDR3 is 16 residues long. The germline gives CDR1 SGHTA, CDR2 FQGNSA. This chain's CDR3 is CASSLYPGVGIYGYTF. The CDR3 nucleotides read TGTGCCAGCAGCTTATATCCTGGGGTGGGGATCTATGGCTACACCTTC.

The chain combines TRBV7-9 with TRBJ1-1, with 9 bases that match TRBD1. Trimming at V came to 2 bases and at J to 2 bases, leaving 6 bases not matched to a gene. The germline gives CDR1 SEHNR, CDR2 FQNEAQ (reference sequence). The CDR3 has 16 residues. CDR3 amino acids: CASSLTGGFANTEAFF. CDR3 DNA: TGTGCCAGCAGCTTAACAGGGGGCTTTGCTAACACTGAAGCTTTCTTT.

The chain couples TRBV7-9 to TRBJ2-7; D is perhaps TRBD1 or TRBD2 (5 bases each). Trimming took off 8 bases at V and 1 base at J, with 15 bases between the two ends. Germline CDR1 is SEHNR and CDR2 is FQNEAQ (reference sequence). This CDR3 region has 14 residues. CDR3 sequence (DNA): TGTGCCAGCTCCTCGAGAGGGGAATCCTACGAGCAGTACTTC. It codes for CASSSRGESYEQYF. Full variable domain (rest looked up from reference TRBV7-9 and TRBJ2-7): DTGVSQNPRHKITKRGQNVTFRCDPISEHNRLYWYRQTLGQGPEFLTYFQNEAQLEKSRLLSDRFSAERPKGSFSTLEIQRTEQGDSAMYLCASSSRGESYEQYFGPGTRLTVT.

The genes are TRBV27 and TRBJ2-7; D call uncertain. Germline V lookup: CDR1 MNHEY, CDR2 SMNVEV (reference sequence). The CDR3 covers 15 residues. Trimming took 3 bases from V and 3 from J, leaving 15 bases between them. CDR3 nucleotide sequence: TGTGCCAGCAGTTTGACACCGCGAGTAGGCTACGAGCAGTACTTC. This translates into CASSLTPRVGYEQYF.

CDR3 coding DNA: TGTGCCAGCAGAAAGACTTACACCGGGACTGACAGGGGAGATCAGCCCCAGCATTTT. This encodes CASRKTYTGTDRGDQPQHF. The chain is built from TRBV4-2 and TRBJ1-5, with 8 bases lining up with TRBD1. There are 19 residues in the CDR3. With V trimmed by 6 bases and J by 5 bases, 21 bases remained unmatched. Germline V lookup: CDR1 LGHNA, CDR2 YNFKEQ.

In this sample, this clone turned up once. The V gene is TRBV19, the J gene TRBJ1-1; 8 bases agree with TRBD1. Looked up from germline, CDR1 is LNHDA and CDR2 is SQIVND (reference sequence). Trimming took 9 bases from V and 0 from J; bases not matched to a gene: 6. This CDR3 is 14 amino acids long. CDR3 loop: CASSPGQVNTEAFF. Written as DNA, the CDR3 is TGTGCCAGCTCGCCGGGACAGGTGAACACTGAAGCTTTCTTT. Using reference TRBV19 and TRBJ1-1 for the parts outside the CDR3, the full variable domain is DGGITQSPKYLFRKEGQNVTLSCEQNLNHDAMYWYRQDPGQGLRLIYYSQIVNDFQKGDIAEGYSVSREKKESFPLTVTSAQKNPTAFYLCASSPGQVNTEAFFGQGTRLTVV.

CDR3 region: CASSSLGTSGGINEQFF. The DNA for the CDR3 is TGTGCCAGTAGTTCCCTCGGGACTAGCGGGGGAATTAATGAGCAGTTCTTC. The V call is TRBV19, the J call TRBJ2-1, with TRBD2 matching 14 bases. The germline CDR1 and CDR2 sequences are LNHDA and SQIVND (reference sequence). This CDR3 region has 17 residues. V shed 5 bases, J shed 7 bases, and the junction held 10 bases outside the gene matches.

The rearrangement links TRBV7-2 to TRBJ1-4; D is ambiguous. Germline V gene lookup returns CDR1 SGHTA and CDR2 FQGNSA. The CDR3 has 16 residues. V lost 5 bases to trimming and J lost 3 bases, with 16 bases between them. DNA of the CDR3: TGTGCCAGCAGCCCACTTCCGGGCCGTGCTAATGAAAAACTGTTTTTT. Translation: CASSPLPGRANEKLFF.

This chain connects TRBV27 to TRBJ2-7, with 8 positions matching TRBD1. From germline, CDR1 is MNHEY and CDR2 SMNVEV (reference sequence). CDR3 length: 14 residues. V trimming: 5 bases; J trimming: 1 base; junction bases outside the gene matches: 4. CDR3 sequence: CASSTGGRSYEQYF. The DNA of the CDR3 is TGTGCCAGCAGTACAGGGGGACGATCCTACGAGCAGTACTTC.

This clone was seen only once. At one boundary the junction diverges from the germline segment, which might be a read error. V gene TRBV7-2 combines with J gene TRBJ2-7; 11 bases agree with TRBD2. Per germline, CDR1 SGHTA and CDR2 FQGNSA. The CDR3 sequence is 14 residues long. CDR3 nucleotides: TGTGCCAGCAGTTTAGCGGGAGGGACCTACGAGCAGTACTTC. Amino acid sequence: CASSLAGGTYEQYF.

The chain couples TRBV6-6 to TRBJ2-1, with D possibly matching TRBD1 (6 bases). Per the germline V gene, CDR1 is MNHNY and CDR2 is SVGAGI (reference sequence). The CDR3 consists of 16 residues. With 2 bases removed from V and 5 bases from J, the gap between germline ends came to 16 bases. The CDR3 DNA follows: TGTGCCAGCAGTTACCCGACAGGCTCCTGGCACAATGAGCAGTTCTTC. Encoded protein: CASSYPTGSWHNEQFF.

This chain joins TRBV5-1 and TRBJ2-1, with D possibly TRBD1 on 5 matching bases. Germline V gene sequence: CDR1 SGHRS, CDR2 YFSETQ. Trimming removed 0 bases from V and 6 bases from J, with 13 bases in between. The CDR3 length is 15 residues. The CDR3 nucleotides are TGCGCCAGCAGCTTGGGCAGGGTGGTTGCCAATGAGCAGTTCTTC. Translating it yields CASSLGRVVANEQFF.

This chain joins TRBV7-8 and TRBJ2-1; TRBD2 matches at 9 bases. There are 16 residues in the CDR3. The trim removed 7 bases at V and 8 bases at J, leaving 15 bases unmatched. Germline-derived CDR1 and CDR2 are SGHVS and FQNEAQ. The CDR3 is CASILEWRGGTDEQFF. Here the CDR3 DNA reads TGTGCCAGCATCCTCGAGTGGCGGGGGGGCACCGATGAGCAGTTCTTC.

The V gene is TRBV27, the J gene TRBJ2-1; TRBD2 matches 7 bases. The trim removed 5 bases at V and 16 bases at J, leaving 14 bases unmatched. This CDR3 is built from 13 residues. CDR1 MNHEY and CDR2 SMNVEV come from the germline V gene (reference sequence). Here the CDR3 reads CASSLAFAGTKFF. The CDR3 region has the DNA TGTGCCAGCAGTCTTGCCTTCGCCGGGACTAAATTCTTC.

The chain uses TRBV21-1 and TRBJ2-7; TRBD2 is the table's D call, not checked against the DNA. TRBV21-1 constitutes a pseudogene. The CDR3 has 15 residues. CDR3: CASRWRDPTEYEQYF. As DNA, the CDR3 is TGTGCCAGCAGGTGGAGGGACCCGACGGAATACGAGCAGTACTTC.

The CDR3 sequence is CASSVEAIGNEQFF. The CDR3 coding sequence is TGTGCCAGCAGCGTAGAGGCAATAGGCAATGAGCAGTTCTTC. V and J are TRBV9 and TRBJ2-1; D unresolved. The CDR3 contains 14 residues. CDR1 is SGDLS and CDR2 is YYNGEE in the germline V gene. V gave up 0 bases and J gave up 6 bases, with 10 bases separating them.

V is TRBV5-1 and J is TRBJ1-3; D gene uncertain. V was clipped by 2 bases and J by 9 bases, with 6 bases between them. The CDR3 contains 11 residues. Germline CDR1 and CDR2: SGHRS and YFSETQ. CDR3 nucleotide sequence: TGCGCCAGCAGCTTCGGATCCACCATATATTTT. Protein: CASSFGSTIYF.

Of note for this clone: Other DNA sequences in this specimen translate into the identical CDR3. J is TRBJ1-2 and V is TRBV2; 7 nucleotides line up with TRBD1. The germline CDR1 and CDR2 sequences are SNHLY and FYNNEI. With 7 bases clipped from V and 5 bases from J, the junction kept 7 bases outside the gene matches. The length of the CDR3 is 13 residues. The CDR3 here is CASILAGGYGYTF. DNA for the CDR3: TGTGCCAGCATCCTGGCAGGGGGGTATGGCTACACCTTC.

The chain recombines TRBV28 with TRBJ1-1; tentative D call: TRBD1 (5 bases). The CDR3 contains 14 residues. V lost 6 bases and J 0 bases, leaving 11 bases between the germline ends. The germline gives CDR1 MDHEN, CDR2 SYDVKM. CDR3 coding DNA: TGTGCCAGCAGGGGGGGTCGAATGAACACTGAAGCTTTCTTT. This translates into CASRGGRMNTEAFF.